This T cell receptor (beta chain) was sequenced during a study of cytomegalovirus exposure and HLA in healthy donors. Study at large: Unique TCR beta sequences numbering some 120 million came from around 180 million T cells in an earlier analysis.

General observations from the study: Prior analysis indicated that the majority of TCR beta V segments exhibited productivity approximately 87% or approximately 30% of the time. Reported results showed that the classifier diagnosed cytomegalovirus status with high specificity and sensitivity.

As to this clone: What it binds is unknown.

Participants comprised healthy donors of bone marrow. Vbeta (60) and Jbeta (13) primers were used in the PCR. Using immunoSEQ multiplex PCR, the repertoire was profiled, and TCRdb retains in-frame clones only, with some absent. Seen here are 100,000 to 140,000 clones, approximately 79% observed once, and the top ten hold about 15%. This CDR3 is 14 amino acids long. Germline V CDR1 and CDR2: KGHSH, LQKENI. The trim removed 3 bases at V and 5 bases at J, leaving 6 bases unmatched. The receptor comes from a woman aged 40-49 years in good health and CMV-seropositive. The chain is built from TRBV18 and TRBJ2-5, with 7 bases lining up with TRBD2. The source material was PBMCs. The CDR3 sequence is CASSPGTKGETQYF. The CDR3 bases are TGTGCCAGCTCACCGGGGACTAAAGGGGAGACCCAGTACTTC.